The 12 T cell receptor beta chains below all came from one sample that was sequenced in a study of early T cells in non-severe SARS-CoV-2 infection. A single record per CDR3 protein comes from TCRdb applying MiXCR to the 5' RACE reads. The repertoire has about 61,000 distinct CDR3 sequences, around 13% of them found once; the top ten carry over 1%. Here the sequenced sample was whole blood, taken at baseline. The origin of the receptors is an adult who was a healthcare worker with PCR-confirmed SARS-CoV-2 infection or an uninfected control (not recorded which). The donor label of this sample is uncertain.

This clonotype showed up just a few times. The chain carries TRBV11-2 and TRBJ2-7; perhaps TRBD2 as D (6 bases). Trimming pared 8 bases from V and 3 bases from J, leaving 20 bases between. The CDR3 is 15 amino acids. Germline CDR1 SGHAT, CDR2 FQNNGV. CDR3 sequence reads: CASPGLSTGGYEQYV. The CDR3 DNA is TGTGCCAGCCCGGGACTTTCAACCGGCGGCTACGAGCAGTACGTC.

The sample holds a few counts of this clonotype. V gene TRBV6-1 combines with J gene TRBJ1-1, with D perhaps TRBD1 (5 bases). CDR3 size: 13 residues. Germline V gene sequence: CDR1 MNHNS, CDR2 SASEGT. V was shortened by 4 bases and J by 6 bases, with 12 bases between the two germline ends. The CDR3 DNA reads as TGTGCCAGCAGTGTTGGGGGGTTCGCTGAAGCTTTCTTT. This translates into CASSVGGFAEAFF.

This clonotype was seen more than once but under ten times. This chain links TRBV5-1 with TRBJ2-6; perhaps D is TRBD1 or TRBD2 (5 bases each). The V gene's germline CDR1 is SGHRS and CDR2 YFSETQ. V was trimmed by 5 bases and J by 0 bases, leaving 12 bases between them. The CDR3 sequence is 16 residues long. CDR3 coding DNA: TGCGCCAGCAGGGGGACCTGGAACTCTGGGGCCAACGTCCTGACTTTC. Its protein is CASRGTWNSGANVLTF. Complete variable domain (other parts from reference TRBV5-1 and TRBJ2-6): KAGVTQTPRYLIKTRGQQVTLSCSPISGHRSVSWYQQTPGQGLQFLFEYFSETQRNKGNFPGRFSGRQFSNSRSEMNVSTLELGDSALYLCASRGTWNSGANVLTFGAGSRLTVL.

This clonotype was seen many times. The chain couples TRBV6-2 or TRBV6-3 to TRBJ1-5; a weak D match, TRBD1 (6 bases). This CDR3 contains 18 residues. Trimming removed 4 bases from V and 0 bases from J, with 19 bases in between. The germline V gene has CDR1 MNHEY and CDR2 SVGEGT. The CDR3 nucleotides read TGTGCCAGCAGTTCCGGACAGACACCACGATATAGCAATCAGCCCCAGCATTTT. Encoded protein: CASSSGQTPRYSNQPQHF.

The chain recombines TRBV11-2 with TRBJ2-1; TRBD2 is a possible D gene (6 bases). Germline CDR1 SGHAT, CDR2 FQNNGV. Between the trimmed V and J ends, which lost 3 bases and 2 bases, there was a span of 11 bases. The CDR3 sequence is 15 residues long. CDR3 nucleotides: TGTGCCAGCAGCTTGAGGAGGGACCCCTACAATGAGCAGTTCTTC. Translating gives CASSLRRDPYNEQFF.

This clonotype has ten or more counts. This chain uses TRBV5-6 with TRBJ2-1, with D possibly being TRBD2 (5 bases). Germline CDR1 reads SGHDT; CDR2 reads YYEEEE. Between the trimmed V and J ends, which lost 0 bases and 15 bases, there was a span of 19 bases. The length of the CDR3 is 14 residues. CDR3 sequence: CASSLATGKLERFF. The CDR3 coding sequence is TGTGCCAGCAGCTTGGCCACGGGGAAGCTTGAGAGGTTCTTC. The variable domain in full, with the rest retrieved from reference TRBV5-6 and TRBJ2-1, is DAGVTQSPTHLIKTRGQQVTLRCSPKSGHDTVSWYQQALGQGPQFIFQYYEEEERQRGNFPDRFSGHQFPNYSSELNVNALLLGDSALYLCASSLATGKLERFFGPGTRLTVL.

This clonotype came up a few times. The chain employs TRBV6-5 and TRBJ1-5; 7 nucleotides match TRBD1. The CDR3 totals 13 residues. V shed 5 bases, J shed 7 bases, and the junction held 5 bases outside the gene matches. Germline CDR1 is MNHEY and CDR2 is SVGAGI. DNA for the CDR3: TGTGCCAGCAGTGCCCAGGGGGGCCAGCCCCAGCATTTT. Translated, it gives CASSAQGGQPQHF.

This chain connects TRBV5-1 to TRBJ2-3; D is undetermined. The germline gives CDR1 SGHRS, CDR2 YFSETQ. The CDR3 runs to 15 residues. The V and J ends lost 0 bases and 5 bases respectively, with 13 bases between them. The CDR3 nucleotides read TGCGCCAGCAGCTTGGCCGCTATTGGTGGAGATACGCAGTATTTT. It codes for CASSLAAIGGDTQYF.

This clonotype was counted only a few times. This chain connects TRBV5-1 to TRBJ2-5; D is undetermined. The CDR3 covers 15 residues. Per the germline V gene, CDR1 is SGHRS and CDR2 is YFSETQ. Deletions cut 4 bases from V and 1 base from J, with 14 bases between. In nucleotides, the CDR3 is TGCGCCAGCAGCAATACCCCCAGTTCCCAAGAGACCCAGTACTTC. It is translated as CASSNTPSSQETQYF.

V and J are TRBV20-1 and TRBJ1-1, with D perhaps TRBD1 (6 bases). This CDR3 region has 13 residues. V dropped 1 base and J dropped 7 bases, with 13 bases sitting between them. CDR1 is DFQATT, CDR2 SNEGSKA, per germline (reference sequence). Here the CDR3 DNA reads TGCAGTGCTAGAGTCGGGGGGCGAGGTGAAGCTTTCTTT. This sequence encodes CSARVGGRGEAFF.

Ten or more counts support this clonotype. This rearrangement joins TRBV20-1 to TRBJ2-7; D call uncertain. The CDR3 length is 13 residues. The germline V and J ends were trimmed by 3 bases and 3 bases, with 12 bases remaining between them. Germline lookup yields CDR1 DFQATT and CDR2 SNEGSKA (reference sequence). The CDR3: CSASGPGRYEQYV. DNA of the CDR3: TGCAGTGCTAGTGGCCCAGGCCGCTACGAGCAGTACGTC.

The chain carries TRBV20-1 and TRBJ1-6; D call uncertain. The V gene lost 6 bases and the J gene lost 6 bases, with 18 bases spanning the gap. The CDR3 covers 15 residues. The germline V gene has CDR1 DFQATT and CDR2 SNEGSKA (reference sequence). For the CDR3, the DNA is TGCAGTGCGACCCCTTTAGTCGGGTCTAATTCACCCCTCCACTTT. This translates into CSATPLVGSNSPLHF.